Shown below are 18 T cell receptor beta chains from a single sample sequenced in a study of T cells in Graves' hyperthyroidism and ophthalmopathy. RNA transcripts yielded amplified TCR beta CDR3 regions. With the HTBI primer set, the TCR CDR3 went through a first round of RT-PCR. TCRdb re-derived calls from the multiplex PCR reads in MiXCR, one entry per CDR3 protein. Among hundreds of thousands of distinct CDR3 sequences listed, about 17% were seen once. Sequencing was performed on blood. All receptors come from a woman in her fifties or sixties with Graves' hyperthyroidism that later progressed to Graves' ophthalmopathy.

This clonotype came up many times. The CDR3 is CASGPHQLTGGNGYTF. The DNA of the CDR3 is TGTGCCAGCGGGCCCCATCAACTGACAGGGGGAAACGGCTACACCTTC. This chain uses TRBV6-1 with TRBJ1-2; 9 bases agree with TRBD1. V trimming: 8 bases; J trimming: 8 bases; junction bases outside the gene matches: 18. CDR1 is MNHNS and CDR2 is SASEGT in the germline V gene. The CDR3 is 16 amino acids.

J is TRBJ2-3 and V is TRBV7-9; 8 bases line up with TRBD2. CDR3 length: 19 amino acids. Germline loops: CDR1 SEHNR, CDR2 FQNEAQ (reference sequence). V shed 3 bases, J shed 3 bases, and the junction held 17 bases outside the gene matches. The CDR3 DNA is TGTGCCAGCAGCTTCCCAGGGACGGGGGGGCTTTGGCCAACAGATACGCAGTATTTT. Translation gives CASSFPGTGGLWPTDTQYF.

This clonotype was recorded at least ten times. CDR3 sequence: CSGVLIYEQYF. In DNA form, the CDR3 reads TGCAGTGGAGTGTTAATCTACGAGCAGTACTTC. The rearrangement uses TRBV20-1 and TRBJ2-7; D remains ambiguous. V lost 7 bases and J lost 3, with 10 bases in between. Looked up from germline, CDR1 is DFQATT and CDR2 is SNEGSKA (reference sequence). The CDR3 consists of 11 residues.

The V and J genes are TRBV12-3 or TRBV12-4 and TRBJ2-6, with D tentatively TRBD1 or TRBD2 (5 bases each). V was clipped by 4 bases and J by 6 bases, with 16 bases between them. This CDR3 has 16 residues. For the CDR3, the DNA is TGTGCCAGCAGTTCACTCCGGGACGCTGAGGCCAACGTCCTGACTTTC. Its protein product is CASSSLRDAEANVLTF.

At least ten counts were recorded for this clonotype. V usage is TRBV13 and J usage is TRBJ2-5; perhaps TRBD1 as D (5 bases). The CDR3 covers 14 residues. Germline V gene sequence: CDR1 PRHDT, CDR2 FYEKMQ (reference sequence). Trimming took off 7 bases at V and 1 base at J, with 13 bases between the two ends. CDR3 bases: TGTGCCAGCACCTCGCCTGGGGCCCAAGAGACCCAGTACTTC. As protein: CASTSPGAQETQYF.

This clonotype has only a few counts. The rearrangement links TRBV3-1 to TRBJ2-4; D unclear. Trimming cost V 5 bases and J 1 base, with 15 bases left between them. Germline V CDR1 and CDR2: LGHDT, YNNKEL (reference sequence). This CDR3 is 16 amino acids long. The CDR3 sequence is CASSFPGSRAKNIQYF. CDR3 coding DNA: TGTGCCAGCAGCTTTCCCGGGTCTCGGGCCAAAAACATTCAGTACTTC.

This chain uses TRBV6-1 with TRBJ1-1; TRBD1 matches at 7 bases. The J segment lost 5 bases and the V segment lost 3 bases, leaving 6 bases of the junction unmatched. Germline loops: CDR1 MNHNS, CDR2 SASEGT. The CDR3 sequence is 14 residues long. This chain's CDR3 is CASSDRQGGTEAFF. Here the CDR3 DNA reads TGTGCCAGCAGTGATCGACAGGGTGGGACTGAAGCTTTCTTT.

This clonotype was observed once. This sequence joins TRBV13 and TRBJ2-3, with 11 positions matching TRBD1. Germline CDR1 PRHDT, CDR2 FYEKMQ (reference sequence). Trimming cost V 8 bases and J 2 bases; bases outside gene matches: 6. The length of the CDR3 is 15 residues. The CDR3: CASRDRGKLTDTQYF. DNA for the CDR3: TGTGCCAGCCGGGACAGGGGGAAACTCACAGATACGCAGTATTTT.

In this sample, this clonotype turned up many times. The CDR3 region is CASSQASGPPEETQYF. The CDR3 DNA follows: TGTGCCAGCAGCCAAGCGTCAGGGCCACCTGAAGAGACCCAGTACTTC. This rearrangement joins TRBV3-1 to TRBJ2-5, with D possibly matching TRBD1 (5 bases). V shed 1 base and J shed 3 bases, with 15 bases lying between them. Per germline, CDR1 LGHDT and CDR2 YNNKEL (reference sequence). The CDR3 sequence is 16 residues long.

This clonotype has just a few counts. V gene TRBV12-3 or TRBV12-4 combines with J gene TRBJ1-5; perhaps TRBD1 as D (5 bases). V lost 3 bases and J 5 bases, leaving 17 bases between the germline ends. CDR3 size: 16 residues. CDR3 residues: CASSFSRAEYDQPQHF. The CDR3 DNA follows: TGTGCCAGCAGTTTTTCCAGGGCGGAATATGATCAGCCCCAGCATTTT.

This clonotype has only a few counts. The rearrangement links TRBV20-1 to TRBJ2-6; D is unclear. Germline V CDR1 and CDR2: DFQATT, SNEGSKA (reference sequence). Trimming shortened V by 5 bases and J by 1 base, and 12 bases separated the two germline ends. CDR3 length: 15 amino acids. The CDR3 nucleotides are TGCAGTGCTCGGCCGGGCGCTTCTGGGGCCAACGTCCTGACTTTC. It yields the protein CSARPGASGANVLTF.

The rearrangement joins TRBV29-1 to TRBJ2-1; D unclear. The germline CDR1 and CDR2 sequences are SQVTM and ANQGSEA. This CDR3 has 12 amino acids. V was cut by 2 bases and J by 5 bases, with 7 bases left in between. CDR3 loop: CSVEKENNEQFF. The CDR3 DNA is TGCAGCGTTGAAAAAGAGAACAATGAGCAGTTCTTC.

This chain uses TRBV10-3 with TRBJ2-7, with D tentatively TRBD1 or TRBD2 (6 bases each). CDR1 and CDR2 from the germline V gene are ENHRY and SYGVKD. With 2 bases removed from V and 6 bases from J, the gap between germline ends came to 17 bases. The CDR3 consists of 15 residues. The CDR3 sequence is CAISEGGHRASEQYF. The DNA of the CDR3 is TGTGCCATCAGTGAGGGGGGGCACAGGGCGTCCGAGCAGTACTTC.

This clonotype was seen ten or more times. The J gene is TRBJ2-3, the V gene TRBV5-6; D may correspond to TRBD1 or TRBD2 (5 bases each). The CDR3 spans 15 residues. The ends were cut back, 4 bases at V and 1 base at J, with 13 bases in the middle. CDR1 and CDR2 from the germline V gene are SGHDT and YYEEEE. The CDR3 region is CASSPGDGRTDTQYF. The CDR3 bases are TGTGCCAGCAGCCCCGGGGACGGTCGCACAGATACGCAGTATTTT.

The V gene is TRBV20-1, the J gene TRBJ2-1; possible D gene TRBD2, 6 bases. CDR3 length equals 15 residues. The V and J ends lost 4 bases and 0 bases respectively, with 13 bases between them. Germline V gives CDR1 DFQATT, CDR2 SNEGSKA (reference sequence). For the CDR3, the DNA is TGCAGTGCTAAACCGGTCGGGAGCTCCTACAATGAGCAGTTCTTC. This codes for CSAKPVGSSYNEQFF.

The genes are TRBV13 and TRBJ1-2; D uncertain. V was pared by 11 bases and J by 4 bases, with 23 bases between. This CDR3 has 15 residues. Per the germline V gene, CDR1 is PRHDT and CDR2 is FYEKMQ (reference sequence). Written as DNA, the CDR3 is TGTGCCGGGATAAATAAGGGAGGGAGGGCCTATGGCTACACCTTC. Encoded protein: CAGINKGGRAYGYTF.

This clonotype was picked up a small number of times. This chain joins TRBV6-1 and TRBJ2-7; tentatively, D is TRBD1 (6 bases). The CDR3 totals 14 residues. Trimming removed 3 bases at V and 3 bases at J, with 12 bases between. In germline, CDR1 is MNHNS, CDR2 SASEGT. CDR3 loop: CASSERTGHYEQYF. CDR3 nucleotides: TGTGCCAGCAGTGAGAGGACGGGACACTACGAGCAGTACTTC.

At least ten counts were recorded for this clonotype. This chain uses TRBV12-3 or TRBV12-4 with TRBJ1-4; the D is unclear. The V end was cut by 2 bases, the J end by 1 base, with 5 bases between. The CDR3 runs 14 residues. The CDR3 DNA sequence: TGTGCCAGCAGTTTATGGGGAACTAATGAAAAACTGTTTTTT. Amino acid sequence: CASSLWGTNEKLFF.